Below, 7 T cell receptor beta chains from the same sample are listed, as sequenced in a study of blood T cell repertoires in COVID-19 (dated by TCRdb to 2020 to 2022). The method behind the library was the immunoSEQ multiplex PCR assay. The clones in this table, taken by TCRdb from immuneACCESS, are in-frame only. Not every clone is retained; where verified, under half of the shortfall comes from an unresolved V gene, and the cause of the rest is unknown. This sample has 55,000 to 95,000 clones in its table, and roughly 82% of those were observed once. In total, the top ten clones hold 1.8% of the sample. Source material: peripheral blood. The source is a woman aged 55-69 years with acute or convalescent COVID-19.

The V gene is TRBV11-3, the J gene TRBJ1-6; D is unclear. V was pared by 1 base and J by 9 bases, with 7 bases between. This CDR3 spans 13 amino acids. The germline V gene has CDR1 SGHNT and CDR2 YENEEA. CDR3 bases: TGTGCCAGCAGCTTAGCCCGGGGTTCACCCCTCCACTTT. It codes for CASSLARGSPLHF.

V and J are TRBV5-8 and TRBJ1-3; the D is unclear. Per germline, CDR1 SGHTS and CDR2 YDEGEE. V lost 0 bases to trimming and J lost 3 bases, with 7 bases between them. The CDR3 has 14 amino acids. The CDR3 spells CASSLAGLGNTIYF. The CDR3 DNA reads TGTGCCAGCAGCTTGGCCGGTCTTGGAAACACCATATATTTT.

The V and J genes are TRBV30 and TRBJ1-3; D unclear. Trimming removed 7 bases at V and 4 bases at J, with 14 bases between. Germline CDR1 is GTSNPN and CDR2 is SVGIG (reference sequence). This CDR3 contains 13 residues. CDR3: CASAAFSGNTIYF. The CDR3 DNA sequence: TGTGCCTCCGCGGCGTTTTCCGGAAACACCATATATTTT.

The chain recombines TRBV18 with TRBJ1-2, with D perhaps matching TRBD1 (5 bases). The CDR3 is made up of 15 amino acids. Germline V gene data show CDR1 as KGHSH and CDR2 as LQKENI. V was pared by 2 bases and J by 0 bases, with 10 bases between. The CDR3 DNA sequence: TGTGCCAGCTCACCAGGGGCTGAAGCTAACTATGGCTACACCTTC. It specifies CASSPGAEANYGYTF.

The rearrangement links TRBV4-1 to TRBJ2-2; 15 bases line up with TRBD2. Germline V gives CDR1 MGHRA, CDR2 YSYEKL. V gave up 4 bases and J gave up 7 bases; unmatched junction bases: 7. The CDR3 is 17 amino acids. CDR3 in amino acids: CASSRSPGLAGGGELFF. In DNA, the CDR3 is TGCGCCAGCAGCCGTTCCCCGGGACTAGCGGGAGGCGGGGAGCTGTTTTTT.

This chain uses TRBV30 with TRBJ2-7; D possibly corresponds to TRBD1 (6 bases). Germline V gives CDR1 GTSNPN, CDR2 SVGIG (reference sequence). Trimming left V 4 bases short and J 5 bases short, with 12 bases between. The CDR3 loop spans 12 amino acids. The CDR3, as DNA: TGTGCCTGGACAACAGGGTCCAACGAGCAGTACTTC. It translates to CAWTTGSNEQYF. The full variable domain, its missing parts supplied by reference TRBV30 and TRBJ2-7, is SQTIHQWPATLVQPVGSPLSLECTVEGTSNPNLYWYRQAAGRGLQLLFYSVGIGQISSEVPQNLSASRPQDRQFILSSKKLLLSDSGFYLCAWTTGSNEQYFGPGTRLTVT.

This clone appeared a single time. The chain links TRBV6-6 to TRBJ1-2, with 10 bases matching TRBD1. Germline V lookup: CDR1 MNHNY, CDR2 SVGAGI (reference sequence). The CDR3 sequence is 18 residues long. V lost 5 bases and J lost 4; bases outside the gene matches: 16. CDR3 sequence: CASSPTRRTRDRGYGYTF. CDR3 in DNA: TGTGCCAGCAGTCCCACACGAAGAACCCGGGACAGGGGCTATGGCTACACCTTC.